This T cell receptor beta chain was documented in a study of shared clonotypes between healthy human individuals. Study conclusions and caveats: Larger estimated richness was generally recorded for naive subsets relative to memory subsets.

Only CD45RO-negative cells positively selected for CCR7 counted as naive CD8 cells, so terminally differentiated effector memory CD45RA+ cells were excluded. Per germline, CDR1 MNHEY and CDR2 SMNVEV (reference sequence). V lost 5 bases to trimming and J lost 5 bases; unmatched junction nucleotides: 3. CDR3 length: 15 amino acids. Profiling relied on immunoSEQ multiplex PCR, and the TCRdb table lists in-frame clones only, not all of them. The sample holds almost 700,000 clones, around 90% seen once. As concerns this clone: The antigen remains unidentified.

The clonotype comes from a man aged 25-45 years in good health. The chain couples TRBV27 to TRBJ2-2, with 12 bases identical to TRBD2. The sequenced material came from naive CD8+ T cells sorted from blood. The CDR3 reads CASSPGTSGTGELFF. The DNA of the CDR3 is TGTGCCAGCAGTCCGGGGACTAGCGGGACCGGGGAGCTGTTTTTT.